The 25 T cell receptor beta chains below all came from one sample that was sequenced in a study of CD8 T cells in Susac syndrome. When the RNA was reverse transcribed, random hexamers were used with an input of about 0.5 to 1 ug. TCRdb re-called the immunoSEQ multiplex PCR reads through MiXCR, storing one row per CDR3 protein. There are hundreds of thousands of distinct CDR3 sequences in the sample; 95% to 97% occur only once, and about 0.095% lies in the top ten. The specimen was CD4+ T cells from PBMCs. These receptors came from a human donor with Susac syndrome.

This chain connects TRBV25-1 to TRBJ1-1; D possibly corresponds to TRBD1 (6 bases). The CDR3 is 15 residues long. Trimming took 3 bases from V and 0 from J, leaving 11 bases between them. Germline CDR1 MGHDK, CDR2 SYGVNS. The CDR3 DNA is TGTGCCAGCAGTGACGGGACACCCATGAACACTGAAGCTTTCTTT. It translates to CASSDGTPMNTEAFF.

The V gene is TRBV29-1, the J gene TRBJ2-2; D might be TRBD2 (7 bases). Trimming removed 4 bases at V and 4 bases at J, with 13 bases between. Germline V gene sequence: CDR1 SQVTM, CDR2 ANQGSEA. CDR3 length: 14 residues. The CDR3 region is CSVVRGAGTGELFF. The CDR3 DNA is TGCAGCGTTGTTCGGGGGGCGGGCACCGGGGAGCTGTTTTTT.

The chain combines TRBV3-1 with TRBJ2-5; TRBD1 aligns across 9 bases. The V gene end was trimmed by 0 bases and the J gene end by 5 bases; junction bases not matched to a gene: 10. CDR3 length: 17 amino acids. Germline V gene data show CDR1 as LGHDT and CDR2 as YNNKEL (reference sequence). CDR3 amino acids: CASSQEGGQGPFETQYF. CDR3 DNA sequence: TGTGCCAGCAGCCAAGAGGGGGGACAGGGACCGTTCGAGACCCAGTACTTC.

The chain recombines TRBV12-3 or TRBV12-4 with TRBJ2-3; D not certain. The CDR3 sequence is 13 residues long. Here the CDR3 DNA reads TGTGCAGGCAGCCGGCAACGCACAGATACGCAGTATTTT. Protein sequence: CAGSRQRTDTQYF.

The table lists this clonotype with a count of one. The rearrangement uses TRBV7-9 and TRBJ2-2; D might be TRBD2 (5 bases). The CDR3 contains 16 residues. The ends were cut back, 4 bases at V and 4 bases at J, with 16 bases in the middle. Germline values: CDR1 SEHNR, CDR2 FQNEAQ (reference sequence). The CDR3 nucleotides are TGTGCCAGCAGCTCCCGCGGGTCCTCGGGCACCGGGGAGCTGTTTTTT. Its translation is CASSSRGSSGTGELFF.

This chain links TRBV9 with TRBJ1-5; no reliable D call. The CDR3 sequence is 15 residues long. Germline lookup yields CDR1 SGDLS and CDR2 YYNGEE. With 2 bases removed from V and 9 bases from J, the gap between germline ends came to 18 bases. In DNA form, the CDR3 reads TGTGCCAGCAGCGTTACCGCCTCGGACCTTGGGCCCCAGCATTTT. Translating it yields CASSVTASDLGPQHF.

V usage is TRBV18 and J usage is TRBJ2-7; 9 bases align to TRBD2. CDR1 KGHSH and CDR2 LQKENI come from the germline V gene. Trimming removed 0 bases from V and 2 bases from J; junction bases left unmatched: 5. This CDR3 has 16 residues. CDR3 amino acids: CASSPPALAGTYEQYF. CDR3 in DNA: TGTGCCAGCTCACCACCGGCCCTAGCGGGGACCTACGAGCAGTACTTC.

V gene TRBV4-1 combines with J gene TRBJ2-2; TRBD1 or TRBD2 may be the D gene (6 bases each). The CDR3 length is 14 residues. Germline CDR1 MGHRA, CDR2 YSYEKL. V lost 4 bases to trimming and J lost 8 bases, with 14 bases between them. This CDR3 reads CASSRTGAKGELFF. The CDR3 DNA is TGCGCCAGCAGCCGTACGGGGGCAAAGGGGGAGCTGTTTTTT.

This clonotype appeared once. The chain joins TRBV20-1 to TRBJ1-5, with TRBD1 identical over 11 bases. CDR1 is DFQATT and CDR2 is SNEGSKA in the germline V gene (reference sequence). V lost 3 bases, J lost 3 bases, and 7 bases stayed unmatched. The CDR3 loop spans 16 amino acids. CDR3 in DNA: TGCAGTGCTAGGCATGGGACAGGGGGTCTCAATCAGCCCCAGCATTTT. The encoded protein is CSARHGTGGLNQPQHF.

The V and J genes are TRBV20-1 and TRBJ1-3; maybe TRBD1 (5 bases). The CDR3 length is 14 residues. Germline CDR1 and CDR2: DFQATT and SNEGSKA (reference sequence). Trimming removed 3 bases from V and 7 bases from J, with 16 bases in between. CDR3 in amino acids: CSARRGSRDNTIYF. DNA of the CDR3: TGCAGTGCTAGGCGGGGTTCAAGGGACAACACCATATATTTT.

V usage is TRBV14 and J usage is TRBJ1-2; possible D gene TRBD1, 6 bases. V dropped 0 bases and J dropped 7 bases, with 9 bases sitting between them. Germline V gives CDR1 SGHDN, CDR2 FVKESK. This CDR3 contains 13 residues. CDR3 region: CASSQDRGSGYTF. In DNA, the CDR3 is TGTGCCAGCAGCCAAGACAGGGGATCTGGCTACACCTTC.

V usage is TRBV2 and J usage is TRBJ2-7; TRBD1 aligns across 8 bases. The DNA end is more similar to TRBJ2-5, so the J call may be wrong. CDR1 and CDR2 (germline): SNHLY, FYNNEI. This CDR3 is built from 15 residues. CDR3 coding DNA: TGTGCCAGCAGTGTCCGACAGGGGATGCGAGAGACCCAGTACTTC. This gives the protein CASSVRQGMRETQYF.

This chain joins TRBV9 and TRBJ2-7; TRBD2 agrees at 7 bases. Per germline, CDR1 SGDLS and CDR2 YYNGEE. This CDR3 region has 15 residues. Losses at the gene ends were 2 bases for V and 2 bases for J; bases not matched to a gene: 7. DNA of the CDR3: TGTGCCAGCAGCGTCAGCGGGACGCCCACCTACGAGCAGTACTTC. This translates into CASSVSGTPTYEQYF.

The chain recombines TRBV20-1 with TRBJ1-4; possibly TRBD1 for D (6 bases). The CDR3 extends over 13 amino acids. The germline V gene has CDR1 DFQATT and CDR2 SNEGSKA (reference sequence). With 3 bases removed from V and 10 bases from J, the gap between germline ends came to 15 bases. CDR3 nucleotide sequence: TGCAGTGCTAGTCCAGGACAGTCGCGAAAACTGTTTTTT. Protein product: CSASPGQSRKLFF.

Here the CDR3 reads CASSLQGAKETQYF. The CDR3, as DNA: TGTGCCAGCAGCTTACAGGGGGCGAAGGAGACCCAGTACTTC. The rearrangement joins TRBV5-4 to TRBJ2-5; 9 bases agree with TRBD1. Germline trimming cut 2 bases from V and 5 bases from J; bases unmatched to any gene: 4. The CDR3 has 14 amino acids. Germline V gives CDR1 SGHNT, CDR2 YYREEE (reference sequence).

This rearrangement joins TRBV30 to TRBJ2-5; tentatively, D is TRBD1 or TRBD2 (5 bases each). The CDR3 extends over 14 amino acids. Trimming pared 1 base from V and 5 bases from J, leaving 14 bases between. The germline V gene encodes CDR1 GTSNPN and CDR2 SVGIG (reference sequence). The CDR3 coding sequence is TGTGCCTGGAGTGCAGGGACGAGGGTTGAGACCCAGTACTTC. Translated, it gives CAWSAGTRVETQYF. The full variable domain, rest sourced from reference TRBV30 and TRBJ2-5, is SQTIHQWPATLVQPVGSPLSLECTVEGTSNPNLYWYRQAAGRGLQLLFYSVGIGQISSEVPQNLSASRPQDRQFILSSKKLLLSDSGFYLCAWSAGTRVETQYFGPGTRLLVL.

CDR3 amino acids: CASSLAQAKNIQYF. CDR3 bases: TGTGCCAGCAGCTTAGCCCAAGCCAAAAACATTCAGTACTTC. The gene calls are TRBV7-9 and TRBJ2-4; D not certain. There are 14 residues in the CDR3. V was shortened by 0 bases and J by 0 bases, with 3 bases between the two germline ends. The germline V gene encodes CDR1 SEHNR and CDR2 FQNEAQ (reference sequence).

The rearrangement uses TRBV12-3 or TRBV12-4 and TRBJ1-4; D unresolved. V was cut by 1 base and J by 7 bases, with 13 bases left in between. CDR3 length: 15 amino acids. In DNA form, the CDR3 reads TGTGCCAGCAGTTTAGATGGGGTACTATCTGAAAAACTGTTTTTT. Protein: CASSLDGVLSEKLFF.

J is TRBJ1-1 and V is TRBV30; D possibly corresponds to TRBD1 (6 bases). Germline CDR1 and CDR2: GTSNPN and SVGIG (reference sequence). Between the trimmed V and J ends, which lost 5 bases and 8 bases, there was a span of 15 bases. This CDR3 contains 12 residues. The CDR3 protein is CAWAYRVSEAFF. The CDR3 nucleotides are TGTGCCTGGGCGTACAGGGTGTCCGAAGCTTTCTTT. Drawing the rest from reference TRBV30 and TRBJ1-1, the complete variable domain is SQTIHQWPATLVQPVGSPLSLECTVEGTSNPNLYWYRQAAGRGLQLLFYSVGIGQISSEVPQNLSASRPQDRQFILSSKKLLLSDSGFYLCAWAYRVSEAFFGQGTRLTVV.

J is TRBJ1-2 and V is TRBV29-1, with D maybe TRBD1 (6 bases). Germline V lookup: CDR1 SQVTM, CDR2 ANQGSEA. CDR3 size: 13 residues. Between the trimmed V and J ends, which lost 8 bases and 2 bases, there was a span of 15 bases. This chain's CDR3 is CSSRRGENYGYTF. CDR3 bases: TGCAGCTCGCGCAGGGGCGAAAACTATGGCTACACCTTC.

The CDR3 spells CASSHGQQPYNEQFF. The CDR3 nucleotides read TGCGCCAGCAGCCACGGACAGCAACCTTACAATGAGCAGTTCTTC. J is TRBJ2-1 and V is TRBV4-1; possible D gene TRBD1, 6 bases. The CDR3 contains 15 residues. Per the germline V gene, CDR1 is MGHRA and CDR2 is YSYEKL. V lost 3 bases and J 4 bases, leaving 13 bases between the germline ends.

CDR3 DNA: TGTGCCAGCGGCCACCTTGAGCAGTTCTTC. Protein sequence: CASGHLEQFF. The chain links TRBV28 to TRBJ2-1; D unresolved. The V end lost 8 bases, the J end lost 9 bases, and 8 bases lay between the germline ends. The germline V gene encodes CDR1 MDHEN and CDR2 SYDVKM. The CDR3 consists of 10 residues.

The chain has TRBV29-1 and TRBJ1-5; D perhaps matches TRBD1 (6 bases). CDR1 SQVTM and CDR2 ANQGSEA come from the germline V gene. The CDR3 has 11 residues. V was cut by 4 bases and J by 11 bases, with 12 bases left in between. CDR3 coding DNA: TGCAGCGTTGGGGACACCGCAGCCCAGCATTTT. Translation: CSVGDTAAQHF.

This chain connects TRBV20-1 to TRBJ1-2; 7 bases map to TRBD1. The CDR3 sequence is 13 residues long. The germline V gene encodes CDR1 DFQATT and CDR2 SNEGSKA (reference sequence). Trimming took 6 bases from V and 4 from J; bases not matched to a gene: 8. The CDR3 region is CSARDSETYGYTF. The CDR3 DNA reads as TGCAGTGCACGGGACAGCGAAACCTATGGCTACACCTTC.

The chain uses TRBV29-1 and TRBJ2-5, with D perhaps given as TRBD1 or TRBD2 (6 bases each). The CDR3 is made up of 13 amino acids. CDR1 and CDR2 (germline): SQVTM, ANQGSEA. The V end lost 5 bases, the J end lost 6 bases, and 16 bases lay between the germline ends. CDR3 in amino acids: CSVTYPGAKTQYF. The CDR3 DNA reads TGCAGCGTTACGTACCCGGGGGCTAAGACCCAGTACTTC.